The source of this T cell receptor (beta chain) is a study of cytomegalovirus exposure and HLA in healthy donors. V dropped 5 bases and J dropped 2 bases, with 10 bases sitting between them. CDR3 length equals 13 residues. Germline CDR1 reads LNHNV; CDR2 reads YYDKDF (reference sequence). The PCR made use of 60 Vbeta and 13 Jbeta primers. Method: immunoSEQ multiplex PCR; TCRdb's copy keeps in-frame clones and lacks some. The profile covers more than 150,000 clones, with around 80% appearing a single time and under 1.5% taken by the ten largest. This sequence originates from a girl aged 10 to 17 in good health and CMV-seropositive. The V and J genes are TRBV15 and TRBJ2-7; the D gene is possibly TRBD1 (6 bases). Sequenced material: PBMCs. The CDR3 DNA reads TGTGCCACCAGCCTAAGACAGGCCTACGAGCAGTACTTC. It yields the protein CATSLRQAYEQYF.